This T cell receptor (beta chain) was found in a study of early T cells in non-severe SARS-CoV-2 infection. At the level of the study: The chains were unpaired, and the sequenced material was bulk RNA from unsorted whole blood.

J lost 0 bases, V lost 5 bases, and 10 bases had no gene match. CDR1 and CDR2 (germline): MGHDK, SYGVNS. The length of the CDR3 is 16 residues. This clonotype was seen a few times. One entry per CDR3 protein, called by TCRdb with MiXCR from the 5' RACE reads. The sample contains 64,000 or so distinct CDR3 sequences, 10% to 15% of which appear only once. The J gene is TRBJ2-7, the V gene TRBV25-1; 7 nucleotides agree with TRBD1. The sequencing used whole blood, collected at baseline. The TCR comes from an adult who was a healthcare worker with PCR-confirmed SARS-CoV-2 infection or an uninfected control (not recorded which). The CDR3 coding sequence is TGTGCCAGCAGTCCCAAGCAGGGGGACGGCTCCTACGAGCAGTACTTC. Its translation: CASSPKQGDGSYEQYF.